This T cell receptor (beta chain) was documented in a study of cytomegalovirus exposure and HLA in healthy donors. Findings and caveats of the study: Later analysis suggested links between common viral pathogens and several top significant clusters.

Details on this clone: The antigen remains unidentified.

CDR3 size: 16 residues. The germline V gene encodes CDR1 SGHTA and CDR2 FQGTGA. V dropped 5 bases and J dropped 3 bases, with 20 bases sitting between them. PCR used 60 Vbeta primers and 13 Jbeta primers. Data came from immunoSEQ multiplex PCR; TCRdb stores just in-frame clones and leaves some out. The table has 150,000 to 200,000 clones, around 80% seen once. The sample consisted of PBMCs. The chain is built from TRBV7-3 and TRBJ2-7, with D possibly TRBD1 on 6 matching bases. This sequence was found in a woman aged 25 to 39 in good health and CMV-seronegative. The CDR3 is CASSAQGPAFLYEQYF. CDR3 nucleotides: TGTGCCAGCAGCGCCCAGGGGCCCGCGTTCCTCTACGAGCAGTACTTC.